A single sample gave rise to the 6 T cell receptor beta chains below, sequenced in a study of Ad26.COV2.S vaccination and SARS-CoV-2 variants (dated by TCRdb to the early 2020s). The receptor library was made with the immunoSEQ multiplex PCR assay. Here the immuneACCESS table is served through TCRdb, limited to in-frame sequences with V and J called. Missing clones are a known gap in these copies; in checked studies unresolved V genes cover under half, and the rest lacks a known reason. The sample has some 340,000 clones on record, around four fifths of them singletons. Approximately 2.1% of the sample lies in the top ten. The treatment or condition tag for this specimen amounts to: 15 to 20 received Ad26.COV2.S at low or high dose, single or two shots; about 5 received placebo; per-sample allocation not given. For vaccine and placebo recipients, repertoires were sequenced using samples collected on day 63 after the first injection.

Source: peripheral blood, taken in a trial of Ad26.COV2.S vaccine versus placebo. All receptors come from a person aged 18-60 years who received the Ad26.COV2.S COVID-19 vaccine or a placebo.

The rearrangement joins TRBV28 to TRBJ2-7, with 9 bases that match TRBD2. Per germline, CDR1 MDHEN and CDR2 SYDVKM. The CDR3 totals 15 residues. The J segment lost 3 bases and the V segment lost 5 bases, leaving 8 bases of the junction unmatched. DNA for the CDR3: TGTGCCAGCAGTGCACCGGGACTAGCTAGCTACGAGCAGTACTTC. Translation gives CASSAPGLASYEQYF.

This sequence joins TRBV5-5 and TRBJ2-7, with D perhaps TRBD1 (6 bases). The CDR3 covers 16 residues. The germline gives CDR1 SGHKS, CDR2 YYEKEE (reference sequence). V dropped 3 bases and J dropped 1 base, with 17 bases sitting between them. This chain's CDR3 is CASSSQLNQGSYEQYF. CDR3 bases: TGTGCCAGCAGCTCGCAGCTAAATCAGGGGTCCTACGAGCAGTACTTC.

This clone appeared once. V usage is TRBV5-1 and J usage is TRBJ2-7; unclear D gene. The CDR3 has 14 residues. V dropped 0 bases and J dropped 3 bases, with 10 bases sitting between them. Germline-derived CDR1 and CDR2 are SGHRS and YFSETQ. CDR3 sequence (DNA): TGCGCCAGCAGCTTGGGGCTACGGTACTACGAGCAGTACTTC. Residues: CASSLGLRYYEQYF.

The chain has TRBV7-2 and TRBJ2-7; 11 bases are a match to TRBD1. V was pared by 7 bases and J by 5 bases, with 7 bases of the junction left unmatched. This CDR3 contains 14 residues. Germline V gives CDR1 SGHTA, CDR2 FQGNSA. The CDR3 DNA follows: TGTGCCAGCAAAAGGACAGGGGGCGCCAACGAGCAGTACTTC. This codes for CASKRTGGANEQYF.

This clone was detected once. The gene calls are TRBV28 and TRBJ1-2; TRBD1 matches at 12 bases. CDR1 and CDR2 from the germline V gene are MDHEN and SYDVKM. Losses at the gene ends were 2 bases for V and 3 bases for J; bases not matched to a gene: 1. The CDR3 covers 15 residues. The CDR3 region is CASSLGTGGDYGYTF. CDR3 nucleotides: TGTGCCAGCAGTTTAGGGACAGGGGGCGACTATGGCTACACCTTC.

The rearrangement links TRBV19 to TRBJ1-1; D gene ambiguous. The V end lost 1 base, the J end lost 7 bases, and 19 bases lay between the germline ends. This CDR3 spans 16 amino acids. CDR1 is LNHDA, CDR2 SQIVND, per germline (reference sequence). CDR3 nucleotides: TGTGCCAGTAGTATAGTTCCGAGACAAACGGCGTATGAAGCTTTCTTT. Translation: CASSIVPRQTAYEAFF.